This T cell receptor beta chain is drawn from a study of CD8 T cells in ankylosing spondylitis. This clonotype was picked up many times. The CDR3 extends over 15 amino acids. Germline V gene lookup returns CDR1 SGHTA and CDR2 FQGNSA. V lost 3 bases, J lost 2 bases, and 5 bases stayed unmatched. In TCRdb, the 5' RACE reads were re-called with MiXCR into one record per CDR3 protein. Here the sample spans more than 150,000 distinct CDR3 sequences, 13% being singletons. The receptor was derived from a female donor with ankylosing spondylitis or in good health (not recorded which). The sample consisted of blood, either unsorted or a sorted T cell fraction (not recorded which). The chain employs TRBV7-2 and TRBJ2-7, with 9 nucleotides matching TRBD1. DNA for the CDR3: TGTGCCAGCAGCTTCACCTGGACAGGGGCCTACGAGCAGTACTTC. This encodes CASSFTWTGAYEQYF.